The rows below give T cell receptor beta chains drawn from one sample of a study of regulatory and conventional T cells in RAG deficiency. Sequenced by immunoSEQ multiplex PCR; TCRdb stores in-frame clones only, minus some. The sample records fewer than 30,000 clones, about 96% being singletons. Another study also made use of these data, one on regulatory T cells.

Sequencing was done on a sample of CD25- CD4+ T cells sorted from blood. The receptors derive from a human donor in good health. Both conserved end residues are trimmed from each CDR3.

cdr3_aa: ASSLEASSETQY
j_call: TRBJ2-5
v_call: TRBV5-1

cdr3_aa: ASSYKERGGFEQY
j_call: TRBJ2-7
v_call: TRBV6-5

cdr3_aa: ASSYPQGYT
j_call: TRBJ1-2
v_call: TRBV6-5

cdr3_aa: ASSATGGTEAF
j_call: TRBJ1-1
v_call: TRBV6-4

cdr3_aa: ASTRDGGFEQY
j_call: TRBJ2-7
v_call: TRBV6-5

cdr3_aa: ASSATLTAQETQY
j_call: TRBJ2-5
v_call: TRBV9

cdr3_aa: ASSTGGFRGRSYNEQF
j_call: TRBJ2-1
v_call: TRBV27

cdr3_aa: ASSLAGLAGGETQY
j_call: TRBJ2-5
v_call: TRBV5-1

cdr3_aa: ASSSAIRTGASPLH
j_call: TRBJ1-6
v_call: TRBV11-2

cdr3_aa: ASSPQALREKLF
j_call: TRBJ1-4
v_call: TRBV5-1

cdr3_aa: ASSLGGRAGNTIY
j_call: TRBJ1-3
v_call: TRBV7-6

cdr3_aa: ASSSPRDRGGNEQF
j_call: TRBJ2-1
v_call: TRBV27

cdr3_aa: ASGNRQGNSNQPQH
j_call: TRBJ1-5
v_call: TRBV19

cdr3_aa: ASSQRGIYMNTEAF
j_call: TRBJ1-1
v_call: TRBV19

cdr3_aa: ASSRPGTSTDTQY
j_call: TRBJ2-3
v_call: TRBV18

cdr3_aa: ASGSRGSDEQF
j_call: TRBJ2-1
v_call: TRBV12-5

cdr3_aa: ASSLEQAIYGYT
j_call: TRBJ1-2
v_call: TRBV5-5

cdr3_aa: ASGQYSGNTIY
j_call: TRBJ1-3
v_call: TRBV12-5

cdr3_aa: ASSYSRGGYSPLH
j_call: TRBJ1-6
v_call: TRBV6-5

cdr3_aa: ATSSMASVSGNTIY
j_call: TRBJ1-3
v_call: TRBV15

cdr3_aa: AWSPDRGTYNEQF
j_call: TRBJ2-1
v_call: TRBV30

cdr3_aa: ASSLAWQNTEAF
j_call: TRBJ1-1
v_call: TRBV5-1

cdr3_aa: ASSAAGLSSYEQY
j_call: TRBJ2-7
v_call: TRBV5-4

cdr3_aa: ASNKGGQGISSTEAF
j_call: TRBJ1-1
v_call: TRBV10-1

cdr3_aa: ASRSLGGTEAF
j_call: TRBJ1-1
v_call: TRBV6-5

cdr3_aa: AWSVPNTYEQY
j_call: TRBJ2-7
v_call: TRBV30

cdr3_aa: ASSSRGPPNEKLF
j_call: TRBJ1-4
v_call: TRBV7-8

cdr3_aa: ASSRDTYGYT
j_call: TRBJ1-2
v_call: TRBV5-6

cdr3_aa: ASRHNSGSANTEAF
j_call: TRBJ1-1
v_call: TRBV4-1

cdr3_aa: SVGDRVHAGELF
j_call: TRBJ2-2
v_call: TRBV29-1

cdr3_aa: ASAGNTIY
j_call: TRBJ1-3
v_call: TRBV28

cdr3_aa: ASRDARGGYEQY
j_call: TRBJ2-7
v_call: TRBV2

cdr3_aa: VSRLTDNYGYT
j_call: TRBJ1-2
v_call: TRBV19

cdr3_aa: ASLKDWESLNEQF
j_call: TRBJ2-1
v_call: TRBV5-1

cdr3_aa: ASSLAGTGNNEKLF
j_call: TRBJ1-4
v_call: TRBV5-1

cdr3_aa: ASSSRTGTNEKLF
j_call: TRBJ1-4
v_call: TRBV19

cdr3_aa: ASSLRVRGQNTEAF
j_call: TRBJ1-1
v_call: TRBV7-9

cdr3_aa: ASSPPGDRGAF
j_call: TRBJ1-1
v_call: TRBV9

cdr3_aa: ASSLGKGPPDTQY
j_call: TRBJ2-3
v_call: TRBV19

cdr3_aa: ASSPRTGSAEQY
j_call: TRBJ2-7
v_call: TRBV19

cdr3_aa: ASSPGQNYGYT
j_call: TRBJ1-2
v_call: TRBV18

cdr3_aa: ASSLARQGAEAF
j_call: TRBJ1-1
v_call: TRBV5-1

cdr3_aa: AISLDGGTIY
j_call: TRBJ1-3
v_call: TRBV10-3

cdr3_aa: ASGFGQGFPDTQY
j_call: TRBJ2-3
v_call: TRBV5-1

cdr3_aa: ASSRQKGQGAEAF
j_call: TRBJ1-1
v_call: TRBV7-2

cdr3_aa: ASTSDRAYNSPLH
j_call: TRBJ1-6
v_call: TRBV6-1